What follows are 32 T cell receptor beta chains derived from one specimen sequenced in a study of post-analysis software for immune sequencing data. Study observations and caveats: The study found TRBV5-6, TRBV5-1 and TRBV20-1 among 5 or 6 TRBV segments more frequent in patients than controls.

Sequencing libraries made from TCR beta cDNA carried unique molecular identifiers. TCRdb independently ran MiXCR on the PCR reads; one entry per CDR3 protein. This sample yields 800,000 to 950,000 distinct CDR3 sequences, of which approximately 53% are seen a single time; about 4.5% belongs to the top ten. These TCRs are of unknown antigen specificity. Source material: blood. Every receptor here comes from a girl between 10 and 17 years old with multiple sclerosis.

The CDR3 sequence is CASSQLQISHGTQYF. The DNA for the CDR3 is TGCGCCAGCAGCCAACTCCAGATAAGTCATGGGACCCAGTACTTC. The rearrangement uses TRBV4-1 and TRBJ2-5; no clear D. The germline gives CDR1 MGHRA, CDR2 YSYEKL. The CDR3 runs 15 residues. The germline V and J ends were trimmed by 2 bases and 7 bases, with 17 bases remaining between them.

This clonotype occurred once. The rearrangement uses TRBV29-1 and TRBJ2-5, with 9 bases that match TRBD1. TRBJ2-7 matches the DNA end more closely, so the J call is doubtful. Per the germline V gene, CDR1 is SQVTM and CDR2 is ANQGSEA. The length of the CDR3 is 14 residues. Here the CDR3 reads CSVVGTGNLYEQYF. The CDR3 nucleotides read TGCAGCGTTGTAGGGACAGGGAATCTTTACGAGCAGTACTTC.

This clonotype was detected a few times. This chain connects TRBV7-2 to TRBJ1-2; D is undetermined. Trimming left V 5 bases short and J 6 bases short, with 13 bases between. CDR1 and CDR2 (germline): SGHTA, FQGNSA. The CDR3 length is 13 residues. CDR3 protein: CASSPYPSDGYTF. CDR3 nucleotides: TGTGCCAGCAGCCCATACCCTAGTGATGGCTACACCTTC.

The chain couples TRBV7-3 to TRBJ1-2; a possible D gene is TRBD1 (6 bases). CDR1 is SGHTA and CDR2 is FQGTGA in the germline V gene. This CDR3 has 13 residues. Trimming removed 0 bases from V and 7 bases from J, with 9 bases in between. The CDR3 loop is CASSLTRGSGYTF. The CDR3 DNA follows: TGTGCCAGCAGCTTAACGAGGGGGTCTGGCTACACCTTC. The whole variable domain, remainder taken from reference TRBV7-3 and TRBJ1-2, is GAGVSQTPSNKVTEKGKYVELRCDPISGHTALYWYRQSLGQGPEFLIYFQGTGAADDSGLPNDRFFAVRPEGSVSTLKIQRTERGDSAVYLCASSLTRGSGYTFGSGTRLTVV.

The chain links TRBV29-1 to TRBJ1-1; D not certain. V lost 4 bases and J 8 bases, leaving 20 bases between the germline ends. From germline, CDR1 is SQVTM and CDR2 ANQGSEA. This CDR3 is built from 14 residues. CDR3 nucleotides: TGCAGCGTTGCCCTGACTGTTTCTATTCGGGAAGCTTTCTTT. It is translated as CSVALTVSIREAFF.

This clonotype was seen only once. V usage is TRBV29-1 and J usage is TRBJ2-3; 9 nucleotides match TRBD1. The CDR3 runs 15 residues. V was pared by 2 bases and J by 1 base, with 4 bases of the junction left unmatched. The germline V gene has CDR1 SQVTM and CDR2 ANQGSEA. The CDR3 is CSVEPTGGGTDTQYF. The CDR3 nucleotides are TGCAGCGTTGAACCGACAGGGGGAGGCACAGATACGCAGTATTTT.

This clonotype has more than one count but fewer than ten. The CDR3 here is CSATPQETQYF. CDR3 sequence (DNA): TGCAGTGCTACGCCTCAAGAGACCCAGTACTTC. This chain joins TRBV20-1 and TRBJ2-5; D not resolved. In germline, CDR1 is DFQATT, CDR2 SNEGSKA (reference sequence). V lost 4 bases and J lost 2, with 5 bases in between. There are 11 residues in the CDR3.

This clonotype was seen once. V and J are TRBV6-4 and TRBJ2-1, with 14 bases fitting TRBD2. Germline assignment: CDR1 MRHNA and CDR2 SNTAGT. CDR3 length: 15 residues. Germline trimming cut 6 bases from V and 7 bases from J; bases unmatched to any gene: 5. In DNA form, the CDR3 reads TGTGCCAGCAGCATCGGGACTAGCGGGAGAAATGAGCAGTTCTTC. This gives the protein CASSIGTSGRNEQFF.

This sequence joins TRBV7-2 and TRBJ1-5; D is unresolved. This CDR3 comprises 14 residues. The germline V and J ends were trimmed by 5 bases and 2 bases, with 10 bases remaining between them. The germline V gene encodes CDR1 SGHTA and CDR2 FQGNSA. The CDR3 DNA reads as TGTGCCAGCAGCCCGATTCCGGGCAATCAGCCCCAGCATTTT. The encoded protein is CASSPIPGNQPQHF.

V usage is TRBV30 and J usage is TRBJ2-7; D might be TRBD2 (6 bases). V was shortened by 7 bases and J by 0 bases, with 13 bases between the two germline ends. Germline V gives CDR1 GTSNPN, CDR2 SVGIG (reference sequence). The CDR3 has 13 amino acids. CDR3 protein: CASGGRFSYEQYF. The CDR3 region has the DNA TGTGCCTCCGGGGGTAGGTTCTCCTACGAGCAGTACTTC.

This clonotype has just a few counts. The chain couples TRBV29-1 to TRBJ2-7, with 12 bases that match TRBD2. The CDR3 covers 15 residues. V trimming: 4 bases; J trimming: 2 bases; junction bases outside the gene matches: 6. CDR1 and CDR2 (germline): SQVTM, ANQGSEA. Here the CDR3 reads CSVGGLAGNPYEQYF. CDR3 DNA: TGCAGCGTTGGGGGACTAGCGGGTAATCCCTACGAGCAGTACTTC.

This chain links TRBV13 with TRBJ2-1, with D perhaps TRBD2 (5 bases). This CDR3 is built from 15 residues. V lost 6 bases, J lost 2 bases, and 14 bases lay in between. The germline CDR1 and CDR2 sequences are PRHDT and FYEKMQ (reference sequence). The CDR3 region has the DNA TGTGCCAGCAGTCACAGCGGACGGGCCTACAATGAGCAGTTCTTC. The encoded protein is CASSHSGRAYNEQFF.

The chain joins TRBV7-9 to TRBJ2-1, with no clear D. The germline V gene has CDR1 SEHNR and CDR2 FQNEAQ (reference sequence). The CDR3 covers 13 residues. The V end was cut by 5 bases, the J end by 4 bases, with 9 bases between. The DNA for the CDR3 is TGTGCCAGCAGCCTCATGGGGTACAATGAGCAGTTCTTC. Translated: CASSLMGYNEQFF.

This chain connects TRBV25-1 to TRBJ2-5; D is perhaps TRBD2 (5 bases). Between the trimmed V and J ends, which lost 4 bases and 11 bases, there was a span of 8 bases. The CDR3 length is 10 residues. CDR1 and CDR2 (germline): MGHDK, SYGVNS. Written as DNA, the CDR3 is TGTGCCAGCAGTGGAGGGAGACAGTACTTC. Residues: CASSGGRQYF.

This clonotype was seen only a few times. The V gene is TRBV7-2, the J gene TRBJ2-7; D is ambiguous. Trimming stripped 0 bases from V and 0 bases from J, with 3 bases between. This CDR3 contains 13 residues. Germline V gene lookup returns CDR1 SGHTA and CDR2 FQGNSA. The CDR3 DNA reads as TGTGCCAGCAGCTTAGCCAACTCCTACGAGCAGTACTTC. Protein sequence: CASSLANSYEQYF.

The CDR3 DNA sequence: TGTGCCAGCGGCCGAGTGGACCACAATGAGCAGTTCTTC. Protein: CASGRVDHNEQFF. The V gene is TRBV2, the J gene TRBJ2-1; D remains unclear. Trimming took off 8 bases at V and 5 bases at J, with 13 bases between the two ends. The germline gives CDR1 SNHLY, CDR2 FYNNEI. The CDR3 covers 13 residues.

This clonotype has just a few counts. The rearrangement joins TRBV20-1 to TRBJ2-1, with D perhaps TRBD2 (6 bases). The CDR3 runs 14 residues. The ends were cut back, 0 bases at V and 4 bases at J, with 10 bases in the middle. Per germline, CDR1 DFQATT and CDR2 SNEGSKA (reference sequence). The DNA for the CDR3 is TGCAGTGCTAGAGATGGGACTGCTTACAATGAGCAGTTCTTC. Translated: CSARDGTAYNEQFF.

The chain has TRBV5-1 and TRBJ1-5, with TRBD1 matching 7 bases. Germline CDR1 reads SGHRS; CDR2 reads YFSETQ. Trimming at V came to 4 bases and at J to 5 bases, leaving 12 bases not matched to a gene. This CDR3 is built from 16 residues. CDR3 coding DNA: TGCGCCAGCAGCCCCGGACAGGCACCCTCCGATCAGCCCCAGCATTTT. Translation: CASSPGQAPSDQPQHF.

The V gene is TRBV6-5, the J gene TRBJ2-1; TRBD1 matches 9 bases. From germline, CDR1 is MNHEY and CDR2 SVGAGI. The trim removed 7 bases at V and 6 bases at J, leaving 10 bases unmatched. The CDR3 is 15 residues long. For the CDR3, the DNA is TGTGCCAGCACCGTCCCGGGACAGGGACGCAATGAGCAGTTCTTC. Translated, it gives CASTVPGQGRNEQFF.

This clonotype has only a few counts. The genes are TRBV5-1 and TRBJ2-1, with TRBD2 matching over 8 bases. Germline V gives CDR1 SGHRS, CDR2 YFSETQ. The J segment lost 10 bases and the V segment lost 0 bases, leaving 9 bases of the junction unmatched. The CDR3 sequence is 15 residues long. As DNA, the CDR3 is TGCGCCAGCAGCTTGGAGGTTGTAGCGGGGCGCGAGCAGTTCTTC. Translating it yields CASSLEVVAGREQFF.

The chain carries TRBV7-3 and TRBJ2-1, with 14 positions matching TRBD2. The germline CDR1 and CDR2 sequences are SGHTA and FQGTGA. V shed 3 bases, J shed 0 bases, and the junction held 4 bases outside the gene matches. The CDR3 consists of 18 residues. The CDR3 DNA reads TGTGCCAGCAGCTTTACCGGGACTAGCGGGAGCTCCTACAATGAGCAGTTCTTC. It encodes CASSFTGTSGSSYNEQFF.

CDR3 DNA sequence: TGTGCCAGCAGCTTAGCCGGTTGGGGAAACATTCAGTACTTC. Amino acid sequence: CASSLAGWGNIQYF. The rearrangement joins TRBV7-2 to TRBJ2-4; D remains unclear. Germline V gives CDR1 SGHTA, CDR2 FQGNSA. Trimming removed 0 bases from V and 6 bases from J, with 9 bases in between. This CDR3 spans 14 amino acids.

This clonotype was recorded once. CDR3 amino acids: CASSFQGSYNEQYF. The CDR3 DNA sequence: TGCGCCAGCAGCTTTCAGGGTTCATACAATGAGCAGTACTTC. The V call is TRBV5-1, the J call TRBJ2-1, with D perhaps TRBD1 (5 bases). TRBJ2-7 matches the DNA end more closely, so the J call is doubtful. Germline V gene data show CDR1 as SGHRS and CDR2 as YFSETQ. The CDR3 length is 14 residues.

The chain recombines TRBV7-9 with TRBJ1-1; tentatively, D is TRBD1 (5 bases). This CDR3 contains 15 residues. From germline, CDR1 is SEHNR and CDR2 FQNEAQ (reference sequence). The V end was cut by 4 bases, the J end by 1 base, with 13 bases between. The chain's CDR3 is CASSWIRGPNTEAFF. CDR3 sequence (DNA): TGTGCCAGCAGCTGGATTAGGGGTCCGAACACTGAAGCTTTCTTT. Based on the CDR3 plus reference TRBV7-9 and TRBJ1-1, the full variable domain is DTGVSQNPRHKITKRGQNVTFRCDPISEHNRLYWYRQTLGQGPEFLTYFQNEAQLEKSRLLSDRFSAERPKGSFSTLEIQRTEQGDSAMYLCASSWIRGPNTEAFFGQGTRLTVV.

In this sample, this clonotype turned up a few times. The chain uses TRBV6-5 and TRBJ1-2; perhaps TRBD1 as D (5 bases). This CDR3 comprises 16 residues. Deletions cut 6 bases from V and 1 base from J, with 18 bases between. Germline V gene sequence: CDR1 MNHEY, CDR2 SVGAGI. The CDR3 here is CASRTLGGRVNYGYTF. CDR3 coding DNA: TGTGCCAGCAGAACCCTCGGAGGCAGGGTTAACTATGGCTACACCTTC.

The gene calls are TRBV2 and TRBJ2-3; 8 bases are a match to TRBD2. CDR1 is SNHLY and CDR2 is FYNNEI in the germline V gene. The CDR3 totals 12 residues. V lost 11 bases, J lost 4 bases, and 5 bases stayed unmatched. The CDR3 DNA reads TGTGCCGGAGCGGGGGACGCAGATACGCAGTATTTT. Translation gives CAGAGDADTQYF.

The chain uses TRBV7-2 and TRBJ1-5; D ambiguous. Germline V lookup: CDR1 SGHTA, CDR2 FQGNSA. This CDR3 is built from 14 residues. With 4 bases removed from V and 7 bases from J, the gap between germline ends came to 14 bases. CDR3 sequence reads: CASSSTGPRQPQHF. CDR3 nucleotide sequence: TGTGCCAGCAGCTCAACCGGGCCCCGGCAGCCCCAGCATTTT.

This clonotype came up a few times. The chain couples TRBV2 to TRBJ2-6; D may be TRBD2 (5 bases). Trimming took 8 bases from V and 3 from J, leaving 17 bases between them. This CDR3 has 16 residues. The germline V gene encodes CDR1 SNHLY and CDR2 FYNNEI. CDR3 residues: CASPGTLPNGANVLTF. Here the CDR3 DNA reads TGTGCCAGCCCGGGAACATTACCAAATGGGGCCAACGTCCTGACTTTC.

This clonotype turned up a few times. The chain uses TRBV4-1 and TRBJ2-7; D is undetermined. CDR3 length: 14 amino acids. Germline CDR1 is MGHRA and CDR2 is YSYEKL. V dropped 3 bases and J dropped 0 bases, with 9 bases sitting between them. The CDR3 DNA reads TGCGCCAGCAGCCAGGTACTGAGCTCCTACGAGCAGTACTTC. The encoded protein is CASSQVLSSYEQYF.

This rearrangement joins TRBV5-5 to TRBJ2-7; 7 nucleotides line up with TRBD1. Germline V CDR1 and CDR2: SGHKS, YYEKEE (reference sequence). V was clipped by 2 bases and J by 4 bases; unmatched bases: 6. The CDR3 is 14 residues long. In DNA form, the CDR3 reads TGTGCCAGCAGCTTCAGACAGGGATGGTACGAGCAGTACTTC. Residues: CASSFRQGWYEQYF.

The rearrangement uses TRBV29-1 and TRBJ1-2; D remains ambiguous. The CDR3 has 11 amino acids. The V gene lost 1 base and the J gene lost 4 bases, with 4 bases spanning the gap. Germline CDR1 and CDR2: SQVTM and ANQGSEA. This chain's CDR3 is CSVEVTYGYTF. The CDR3 DNA is TGCAGCGTTGAAGTAACCTATGGCTACACCTTC.

The V gene is TRBV7-9, the J gene TRBJ1-4; D call uncertain. With 5 bases removed from V and 0 bases from J, the gap between germline ends came to 13 bases. CDR3 size: 16 residues. Germline assignment: CDR1 SEHNR and CDR2 FQNEAQ (reference sequence). The CDR3 DNA is TGTGCCAGCAGCGCCGAGGGAACCGCAACTAATGAAAAACTGTTTTTT. Translating gives CASSAEGTATNEKLFF.